This T cell receptor (beta chain) came from a study of CD8+ T cells in alopecia areata. Study-level background: Treated patients received oral tofacitinib, 5 to 10 mg twice daily.

Sequencing relied on a cDNA template that was reverse transcribed from extracted RNA. TCRdb keeps only in-frame clones here, not all; method: immunoSEQ multiplex PCR. The sample records some 130,000 clones, approximately 48% being singletons. The germline gives CDR1 SGDLS, CDR2 YYNGEE. The CDR3 has 16 amino acids. Trimming cost V 0 bases and J 8 bases, with 17 bases left between them. This sequence joins TRBV9 and TRBJ2-2; D not resolved. Source: CD8+ T cells sorted from blood, taken at week 0. The receptor comes from a human donor with alopecia areata. Here the CDR3 DNA reads TGTGCCAGCAGCGTAGCCCGCTTGTATCAAATGGGGGAGCTGTTTTTT. It encodes CASSVARLYQMGELFF.